Listed below are T cell receptor beta chains from one sample, sequenced in a study of blood T cell repertoires in COVID-19. Sequencing was performed with immunoSEQ multiplex PCR; in TCRdb, only in-frame clones are kept and a portion is missing. This table has tens of thousands of clones, roughly 88% appearing once. Sequenced material: peripheral blood. All receptors come from a man aged 18 to 30 with COVID-19, enrolled during active disease. CDR3s include the opening cysteine and the closing phenylalanine or tryptophan.

cdr3_aa j_call v_call
CSVVDLLRGYTF TRBJ1-2 TRBV29-1
CASSERTGITGELFF TRBJ2-2 TRBV2
CASSSGQGGQSFSSEQYF TRBJ2-7 TRBV6-2/TRBV6-3
CASSPSGQSGNTIYF TRBJ1-3 TRBV18
CATSDPGSGSHEQYF TRBJ2-7 TRBV24-1
CASSLGQSHQPQHF TRBJ1-5 TRBV28
CASSLLHNEQFF TRBJ2-1 TRBV7-6
CASSLAGVYHEQYF TRBJ2-7 TRBV11-2
CASSQSRDNEQFF TRBJ2-1 TRBV4-3
CASRGTGSGYTF TRBJ1-2 TRBV6-5